This T cell receptor beta chain was captured in a study of OX40 agonist ivuxolimab in advanced cancers. Turning to the study itself: Past anti-PD-1, anti-PD-L1 or anti-CTLA-4 therapy was accepted, and 40% to 50% had received some. Three patients had partial responses: one hepatocellular carcinoma, two cutaneous melanoma.

Assay used: immunoSEQ multiplex PCR; TCRdb lists only in-frame clones, some missing. The sample has roughly 79,000 clones, around 90% seen once. In regard to this clone: The target antigen is unknown.

The CDR3 length is 17 residues. Findings and limits, study-wide: At 0.1 to 3.0 mg/kg and by week 6, CD4+ and CD8+ T cells in the blood had expanded clonally. The 0.1-3.0 mg/kg partial responders had among the lowest clonal expansion.

The rearrangement uses TRBV21-1 and TRBJ2-7; the table names TRBD2, a call not compared with the DNA. TRBV21-1 is tagged as a pseudogene. The clonotype originates from an adult with an advanced solid tumor such as melanoma, head and neck, liver or kidney cancer. Here the sequenced sample was CD4+ or CD8+ T cells sorted from blood, taken in a trial of the OX40 agonist ivuxolimab. The CDR3 DNA reads as TGTGCCAGCAGCGAACATAGCCGGGACTCCAAACACTACGAGCAGTACTTC. It yields the protein CASSEHSRDSKHYEQYF.